These T cell receptor beta chains were read from a single sample in a study of cytomegalovirus exposure and HLA in healthy donors. Assay: immunoSEQ multiplex PCR; the TCRdb copy retains only in-frame clones and omits some. The sample records about 58,000 clones, over 85% being singletons. The sequenced sample consisted of PBMCs. These receptor sequences come from a man between 18 and 35 years old in good health and CMV-seronegative. CDR3s include the opening cysteine and the closing phenylalanine or tryptophan. Each record gives: CDR3 protein, CDR3 DNA, V gene, D gene, J gene. D genes are given only for firm matches.

cdr3_aa: CASSEKYASGRPYEQYF
cdr3_nt: TGTGCCAGCAGTGAGAAGTACGCCAGCGGGAGACCCTACGAGCAGTACTTC
v_call: TRBV6-1
d_call: TRBD2
j_call: TRBJ2-7

cdr3_aa: CASSVAGGREAEETQYF
cdr3_nt: TGTGCCAGCAGCGTAGCGGGAGGTCGGGAGGCGGAGGAGACCCAGTACTTC
v_call: TRBV9
d_call: TRBD2
j_call: TRBJ2-5

cdr3_aa: CASTRTDQETQYF
cdr3_nt: TGTGCCAGCACCAGGACAGACCAAGAGACCCAGTACTTC
v_call: TRBV5-4
d_call: -
j_call: TRBJ2-5

cdr3_aa: CASSQQTSGPSVETQYF
cdr3_nt: TGCGCCAGCAGCCAACAGACTAGCGGGCCATCGGTGGAGACCCAGTACTTC
v_call: TRBV4-1
d_call: TRBD2
j_call: TRBJ2-5

cdr3_aa: CASSYSVGGSPEAFF
cdr3_nt: TGTGCCAGCAGTTACTCGGTAGGGGGTTCTCCTGAAGCTTTCTTT
v_call: TRBV6-5
d_call: -
j_call: TRBJ1-1

cdr3_aa: CASSFRGRLTDTQYF
cdr3_nt: TGTGCCAGCAGCTTTAGGGGGCGCCTCACAGATACGCAGTATTTT
v_call: TRBV7-2
d_call: TRBD1
j_call: TRBJ2-3

cdr3_aa: CASSLSLAGYYNEQFF
cdr3_nt: TGTGCCAGCAGTTTGTCACTAGCGGGATACTACAATGAGCAGTTCTTC
v_call: TRBV28
d_call: TRBD2
j_call: TRBJ2-1

cdr3_aa: CASSEGAPTDTQYF
cdr3_nt: TGTGCCAGCAGTGAAGGGGCCCCCACAGATACGCAGTATTTT
v_call: TRBV2
d_call: -
j_call: TRBJ2-3

cdr3_aa: CAISEFGEGAYNEQFF
cdr3_nt: TGTGCCATCAGTGAGTTCGGTGAGGGAGCCTACAATGAGCAGTTCTTC
v_call: TRBV10-3
d_call: -
j_call: TRBJ2-1

cdr3_aa: CATSSTRGGGEYF
cdr3_nt: TGTGCCACCAGCAGCACTAGGGGAGGCGGGGAGTACTTC
v_call: TRBV15
d_call: -
j_call: TRBJ2-4

cdr3_aa: CASSQAIGQVNNEQFF
cdr3_nt: TGTGCCAGCAGCCAAGCGATAGGACAGGTAAACAATGAGCAGTTCTTC
v_call: TRBV4-2
d_call: TRBD1
j_call: TRBJ2-1

cdr3_aa: CASRRDSGFRGLGYTF
cdr3_nt: TGTGCCAGCAGACGGGACAGCGGGTTTCGGGGTCTTGGCTACACCTTC
v_call: TRBV7-2
d_call: TRBD1
j_call: TRBJ1-2

cdr3_aa: CASSQGAGTSMTDTQYF
cdr3_nt: TGTGCCAGCAGCCAAGGAGCCGGGACTAGCATGACAGATACGCAGTATTTT
v_call: TRBV5-4
d_call: TRBD2
j_call: TRBJ2-3